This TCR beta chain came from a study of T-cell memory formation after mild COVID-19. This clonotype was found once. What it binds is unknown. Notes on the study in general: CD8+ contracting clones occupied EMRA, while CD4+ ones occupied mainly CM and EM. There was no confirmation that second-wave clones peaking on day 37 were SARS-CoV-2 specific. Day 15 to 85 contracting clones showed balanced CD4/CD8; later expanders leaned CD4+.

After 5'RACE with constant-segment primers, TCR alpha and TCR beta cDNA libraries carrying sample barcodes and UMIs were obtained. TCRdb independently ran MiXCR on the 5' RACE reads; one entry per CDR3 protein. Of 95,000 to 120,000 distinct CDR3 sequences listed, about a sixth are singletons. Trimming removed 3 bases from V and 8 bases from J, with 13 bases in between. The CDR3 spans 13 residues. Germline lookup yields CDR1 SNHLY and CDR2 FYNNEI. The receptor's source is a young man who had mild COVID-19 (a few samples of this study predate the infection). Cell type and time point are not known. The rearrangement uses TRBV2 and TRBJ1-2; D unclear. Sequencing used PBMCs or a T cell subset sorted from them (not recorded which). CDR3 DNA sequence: TGTGCCAGCAGTGAGACATCAGGTCGGGGCTACACCTTC. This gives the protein CASSETSGRGYTF.